Presented here are 24 T cell receptor beta chains from one specimen sequenced in a study of T cell changes during pregnancy in multiple sclerosis. Measured with immunoSEQ multiplex PCR; TCRdb has only the in-frame clones, and not every one. The sample includes 90,000 to 95,000 clones, 90% to 95% of them seen just once. The sequences come from peripheral blood, collected in the first trimester of pregnancy. These receptors came from a female donor with multiple sclerosis, enrolled in a pregnancy study.

V is TRBV5-1 and J is TRBJ1-4; 7 bases line up with TRBD1. Germline lookup yields CDR1 SGHRS and CDR2 YFSETQ. The CDR3 totals 14 residues. Losses at the gene ends were 3 bases for V and 7 bases for J; bases not matched to a gene: 6. CDR3 residues: CASSSQGVGEKLFF. CDR3 DNA sequence: TGCGCCAGCAGCTCCCAGGGGGTCGGTGAAAAACTGTTTTTT.

A single count supports this clone. The chain recombines TRBV5-1 with TRBJ1-2, with 9 positions matching TRBD1. The CDR3 runs 15 residues. J gave up 3 bases and V 2 bases, and 5 bases lay outside the gene matches. Germline V lookup: CDR1 SGHRS, CDR2 YFSETQ. The CDR3 sequence: CASSLGDRDHYGYTF. The DNA for the CDR3 is TGCGCCAGCAGCTTAGGGGACAGGGATCACTATGGCTACACCTTC.

This rearrangement joins TRBV4-1 to TRBJ2-3; perhaps TRBD2 as D (5 bases). CDR3 length: 18 residues. Trimming stripped 3 bases from V and 0 bases from J, with 19 bases between. Germline assignment: CDR1 MGHRA and CDR2 YSYEKL. CDR3 protein: CASSHIGRTAPSTDTQYF. In DNA, the CDR3 is TGCGCCAGCAGCCACATTGGTCGGACTGCCCCTAGCACAGATACGCAGTATTTT.

The chain recombines TRBV5-1 with TRBJ2-2; D remains unclear. Germline V gives CDR1 SGHRS, CDR2 YFSETQ. The length of the CDR3 is 13 residues. Trimming removed 4 bases at V and 4 bases at J, with 8 bases between. The CDR3: CASSAPGTGELFF. The CDR3 DNA reads TGCGCCAGCAGCGCCCCGGGCACCGGGGAGCTGTTTTTT.

The gene calls are TRBV5-5 and TRBJ1-6; TRBD1 is a possible D gene (5 bases). Germline assignment: CDR1 SGHKS and CDR2 YYEKEE (reference sequence). The CDR3 loop spans 15 amino acids. V was shortened by 4 bases and J by 7 bases, with 15 bases between the two germline ends. CDR3 in amino acids: CASSRRGGENSPLHF. The CDR3 region has the DNA TGTGCCAGCAGCCGGCGGGGAGGGGAGAATTCACCCCTCCACTTT.

The rearrangement links TRBV5-4 to TRBJ2-5; 10 nucleotides agree with TRBD2. V shed 10 bases and J 1 base; nucleotides not matched to a gene: 7. The CDR3 sequence is 14 residues long. Germline V gene data show CDR1 as SGHNT and CDR2 as YYREEE (reference sequence). The CDR3 DNA sequence: TGTGCCGGGTCTAGCGGGGGATTCCAAGAGACCCAGTACTTC. Its protein product is CAGSSGGFQETQYF.

J is TRBJ2-2 and V is TRBV2, with 8 bases lining up with TRBD1. V shed 6 bases and J 6 bases; nucleotides not matched to a gene: 3. Germline CDR1 reads SNHLY; CDR2 reads FYNNEI. The CDR3 consists of 13 residues. CDR3 sequence: CASRDRVAGELFF. In DNA, the CDR3 is TGTGCCAGCAGGGACAGGGTGGCCGGGGAGCTGTTTTTT.

The genes are TRBV19 and TRBJ2-7; 10 bases are shared with TRBD1. The germline V gene encodes CDR1 LNHDA and CDR2 SQIVND (reference sequence). The CDR3 covers 14 residues. After removal of 5 bases from V and 7 bases from J, the junction contained 8 bases not matched to a gene. The CDR3 is CASSLGQGMGEQYF. The CDR3, as DNA: TGTGCCAGTAGTCTGGGACAGGGGATGGGGGAGCAGTACTTC.

This chain links TRBV6-5 with TRBJ2-5; 8 positions match TRBD1. The CDR3 length is 13 residues. J lost 4 bases, V lost 4 bases, and 2 bases had no gene match. Germline CDR1 is MNHEY and CDR2 is SVGAGI. This chain's CDR3 is CASSSQGVETQYF. CDR3 bases: TGTGCCAGCAGTTCACAGGGGGTAGAGACCCAGTACTTC.

The rearrangement uses TRBV27 and TRBJ1-4, with 8 bases matching TRBD1. This CDR3 is built from 15 residues. V was pared by 3 bases and J by 10 bases, with 10 bases of the junction left unmatched. Germline V gene lookup returns CDR1 MNHEY and CDR2 SMNVEV (reference sequence). CDR3 in DNA: TGTGCCAGCAGTTTTGGACAGGGCAATACTGTAAAACTGTTTTTT. Translating gives CASSFGQGNTVKLFF.

This clone was found many times. This chain joins TRBV6-4 and TRBJ2-2; 7 bases fit TRBD1. The germline gives CDR1 MRHNA, CDR2 SNTAGT. Trimming at V came to 0 bases and at J to 6 bases, leaving 1 base not matched to a gene. This CDR3 region has 14 residues. DNA for the CDR3: TGTGCCAGCAGTGACTCAGGGGGCGCCGGGGAGCTGTTTTTT. Translating gives CASSDSGGAGELFF.

The chain has TRBV27 and TRBJ2-1, with 12 nucleotides matching TRBD1. V trimming: 6 bases; J trimming: 10 bases; junction bases outside the gene matches: 7. CDR1 is MNHEY, CDR2 SMNVEV, per germline (reference sequence). This CDR3 has 14 amino acids. CDR3 nucleotides: TGTGCCAGCAGCCGGGACAGGGGGCTTGGAGAGCAGTTCTTC. It codes for CASSRDRGLGEQFF.

This clone was observed a handful of times. This sequence joins TRBV27 and TRBJ1-5, with D unclear. Trimming stripped 6 bases from V and 3 bases from J, with 12 bases between. There are 14 residues in the CDR3. The germline gives CDR1 MNHEY, CDR2 SMNVEV (reference sequence). The CDR3 DNA reads TGTGCCAGCAGACCCGGCGGCACCAATCAGCCCCAGCATTTT. It yields the protein CASRPGGTNQPQHF.

J is TRBJ1-2 and V is TRBV28, with D perhaps matching TRBD1 (6 bases). The CDR3 totals 14 residues. Trimming pared 7 bases from V and 4 bases from J, leaving 16 bases between. Germline CDR1 is MDHEN and CDR2 is SYDVKM. The chain's CDR3 is CASNLGTTVYGYTF. As DNA, the CDR3 is TGTGCCAGCAACCTCGGGACAACAGTCTATGGCTACACCTTC.

The chain couples TRBV11-2 to TRBJ1-3, with unresolved D. The length of the CDR3 is 17 residues. V shed 0 bases and J shed 0 bases, with 12 bases lying between them. CDR1 is SGHAT and CDR2 is FQNNGV in the germline V gene. The CDR3 loop is CASSLDSGVLSGNTIYF. The CDR3 bases are TGTGCCAGCAGCTTAGATTCCGGGGTCCTCTCTGGAAACACCATATATTTT.

This chain connects TRBV19 to TRBJ2-2; D not resolved. This CDR3 is built from 13 residues. The V end was cut by 3 bases, the J end by 8 bases, with 10 bases between. Germline V gene lookup returns CDR1 LNHDA and CDR2 SQIVND (reference sequence). CDR3 sequence reads: CASSMNWAGELFF. The DNA of the CDR3 is TGTGCCAGTAGTATGAATTGGGCGGGGGAGCTGTTTTTT.

J is TRBJ1-3 and V is TRBV7-9, with TRBD1 identical over 9 bases. The V segment lost 7 bases and the J segment 0 bases; nucleotides outside the gene matches: 10. CDR1 and CDR2 (germline): SEHNR, FQNEAQ (reference sequence). The CDR3 sequence is 17 residues long. The CDR3 region is CASTDTGGRSSGNTIYF. CDR3 nucleotide sequence: TGTGCCAGCACAGATACAGGGGGCCGCAGCTCTGGAAACACCATATATTTT.

The CDR3: CASSLVGRGTEAFF. The CDR3 nucleotides are TGTGCCAGCAGCTTGGTTGGGCGGGGCACTGAAGCTTTCTTT. This chain connects TRBV5-8 to TRBJ1-1, with D unresolved. The CDR3 is made up of 14 amino acids. The V gene's germline CDR1 is SGHTS and CDR2 YDEGEE. V was trimmed by 0 bases and J by 4 bases, leaving 10 bases between them. Supplemented by reference TRBV5-8 and TRBJ1-1, the full variable domain reads EAGVTQSPTHLIKTRGQQATLRCSPISGHTSVYWYQQALGLGLQFLLWYDEGEERNRGNFPPRFSGRQFPNYSSELNVNALELEDSALYLCASSLVGRGTEAFFGQGTRLTVV.

This chain uses TRBV7-9 with TRBJ1-2; D perhaps matches TRBD1 (6 bases). Trimming shortened V by 3 bases and J by 8 bases, and 19 bases separated the two germline ends. The CDR3 runs 15 residues. CDR1 and CDR2 from the germline V gene are SEHNR and FQNEAQ (reference sequence). CDR3 nucleotides: TGTGCCAGCAGCTTTCGGGACACCCCACCTGAGGGCTACACCTTC. It translates to CASSFRDTPPEGYTF.

This clone was found many times. This rearrangement joins TRBV6-4 to TRBJ1-2; D remains ambiguous. The CDR3 runs 16 residues. Germline V gives CDR1 MRHNA, CDR2 SNTAGT. With 2 bases removed from V and 8 bases from J, the gap between germline ends came to 21 bases. This CDR3 is CASSDTPQALPGGYTF. The CDR3 DNA follows: TGTGCCAGCAGTGACACACCCCAGGCGCTTCCCGGCGGCTACACCTTC.

Only one count was recorded for this clone. V is TRBV15 and J is TRBJ2-1; D remains ambiguous. Germline V CDR1 and CDR2: LNHNV, YYDKDF (reference sequence). Trimming left V 0 bases short and J 7 bases short, with 13 bases between. The CDR3 is 15 amino acids. The CDR3 loop is CATSRDRIAVNEQFF. Here the CDR3 DNA reads TGTGCCACCAGCAGAGATCGAATTGCGGTGAATGAGCAGTTCTTC.

J is TRBJ2-7 and V is TRBV27, with 8 bases aligning to TRBD1. CDR1 is MNHEY, CDR2 SMNVEV, per germline (reference sequence). The CDR3 has 14 residues. After removal of 8 bases from V and 7 bases from J, the junction contained 13 bases not matched to a gene. The CDR3, as DNA: TGTGCCAGCCGTCTCGGCAGGGGGCTGGGGGAGCAGTACTTC. It translates to CASRLGRGLGEQYF.

CDR3 amino acids: CASSYSTPTLIEQFF. In nucleotides, the CDR3 is TGTGCCAGCAGTTACTCGACCCCTACACTAATCGAGCAGTTCTTC. The chain employs TRBV6-5 and TRBJ2-1; no clear D. The V gene lost 0 bases and the J gene lost 10 bases, with 16 bases spanning the gap. The length of the CDR3 is 15 residues. Germline-derived CDR1 and CDR2 are MNHEY and SVGAGI.

The chain carries TRBV29-1 and TRBJ2-7; TRBD1 matches 9 bases. The length of the CDR3 is 15 residues. V lost 2 bases and J lost 0; bases outside the gene matches: 5. Germline CDR1 is SQVTM and CDR2 is ANQGSEA. The CDR3 loop is CSVEMGQGISYEQYF. DNA for the CDR3: TGCAGCGTTGAAATGGGACAGGGTATCTCCTACGAGCAGTACTTC.